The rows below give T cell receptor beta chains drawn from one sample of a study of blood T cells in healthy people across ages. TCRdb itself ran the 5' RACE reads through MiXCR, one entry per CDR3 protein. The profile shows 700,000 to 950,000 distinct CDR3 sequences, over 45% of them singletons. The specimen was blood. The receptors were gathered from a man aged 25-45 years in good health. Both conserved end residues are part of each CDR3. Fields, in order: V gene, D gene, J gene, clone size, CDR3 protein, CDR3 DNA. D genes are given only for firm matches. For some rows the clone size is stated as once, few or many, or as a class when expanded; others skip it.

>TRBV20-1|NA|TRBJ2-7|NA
CSASDIPGSGYEQYF
TGCAGTGCTAGCGATATCCCGGGGTCAGGGTACGAGCAGTATTTC
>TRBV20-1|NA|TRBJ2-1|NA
CSASSDRLSDNEQFF
TGCAGTGCTAGTAGCGATAGACTGTCTGACAATGAGCAGTTCTTC
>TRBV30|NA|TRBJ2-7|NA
CAWSWYGGVYEQYF
TGTGCCTGGAGTTGGTATGGAGGGGTTTACGAGCAGTACTTC
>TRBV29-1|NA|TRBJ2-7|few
CSVEIGWNEQYF
TGCAGCGTTGAAATAGGATGGAACGAGCAGTACTTC
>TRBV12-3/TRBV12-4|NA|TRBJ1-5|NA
CASSLGLGVNQPQHF
TGTGCCAGCAGTTTAGGGCTAGGGGTGAATCAGCCCCAGCATTTT
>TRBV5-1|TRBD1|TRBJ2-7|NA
CASSSTGQGHNEQYF
TGCGCCAGCAGCTCAACCGGACAGGGACACAATGAGCAGTACTTC
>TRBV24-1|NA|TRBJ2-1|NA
CATSGPGYHNEQFF
TGTGCCACCAGTGGCCCTGGATACCACAATGAGCAGTTCTTC
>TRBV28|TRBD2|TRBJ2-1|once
CASSPLADYNEQFF
TGTGCCAGCAGTCCTCTAGCGGACTACAATGAGCAGTTCTTC
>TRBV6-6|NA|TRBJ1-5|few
CASSYKRRSAQDQPQHF
TGTGCCAGCAGTTATAAAAGGAGGTCAGCTCAAGATCAGCCCCAGCATTTT
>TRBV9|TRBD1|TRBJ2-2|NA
CASHSSSRGPDTGELFF
TGTGCCAGCCACTCGTCGTCCAGGGGGCCGGACACCGGGGAGCTGTTTTTT
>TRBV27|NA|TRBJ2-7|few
CASSLTGVSSYEQYF
TGTGCCAGCAGTTTAACGGGCGTTAGCTCCTACGAGCAGTACTTC
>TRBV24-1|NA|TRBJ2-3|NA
CATSDRNWPTDTQYF
TGTGCCACCAGTGACCGGAATTGGCCCACAGATACGCAGTATTTT
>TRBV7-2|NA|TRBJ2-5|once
CASSLAQEPQETQYF
TGTGCCAGCAGCTTAGCGCAGGAACCCCAAGAGACCCAGTACTTC
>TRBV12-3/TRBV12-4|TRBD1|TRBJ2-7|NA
CASRPPGTGVEQYF
TGTGCCAGCAGACCTCCAGGGACAGGGGTCGAGCAGTACTTC
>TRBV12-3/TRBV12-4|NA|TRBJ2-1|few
CASSTQGVAQFF
TGTGCCAGCAGTACCCAGGGTGTTGCGCAGTTCTTC
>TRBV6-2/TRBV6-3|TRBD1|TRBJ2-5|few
CASLRPGTAQETQYF
TGTGCCAGCCTCCGCCCCGGGACAGCGCAAGAGACCCAGTACTTC
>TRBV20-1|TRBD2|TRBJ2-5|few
CSASLGGGAETQYF
TGCAGTGCTAGTCTGGGGGGGGGAGCAGAGACCCAGTACTTC
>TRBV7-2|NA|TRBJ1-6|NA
CASSLEGVHRTPLHF
TGTGCCAGCAGCTTAGAGGGCGTTCACAGGACACCCCTCCACTTT
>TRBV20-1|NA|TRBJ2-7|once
CSARGSGTSYEQYF
TGCAGTGCTAGGGGAAGCGGGACAAGCTACGAGCAGTACTTC
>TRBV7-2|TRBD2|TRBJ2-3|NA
CASSLAGSGGTDTQYF
TGTGCCAGCAGCTTAGCGGGCAGCGGGGGAACAGATACGCAGTATTTT
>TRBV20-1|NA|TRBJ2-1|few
CSASTGPSEQFF
TGCAGTGCTAGCACTGGTCCGAGTGAGCAGTTCTTC
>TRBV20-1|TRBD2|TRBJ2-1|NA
CSATSGRVGEQFF
TGCAGTGCGACTAGCGGGAGGGTGGGTGAGCAGTTCTTC
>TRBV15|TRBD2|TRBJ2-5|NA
CATSSRLAGQETQYF
TGTGCCACCAGCTCCCGACTAGCGGGACAAGAGACCCAGTACTTC
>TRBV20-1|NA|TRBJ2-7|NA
CSAPIQGYEQYF
TGCAGTGCTCCCATTCAGGGGTACGAGCAGTACTTC
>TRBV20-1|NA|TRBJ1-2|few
CSCLQEGREIGYTF
TGCAGTTGCCTACAAGAGGGCAGGGAAATTGGCTACACCTTC
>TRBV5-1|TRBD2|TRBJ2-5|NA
CASSPQLAGVGNEQYF
TGCGCCAGCAGCCCACAACTAGCGGGGGTAGGAAATGAGCAGTACTTC
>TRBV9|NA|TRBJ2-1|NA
CASSGAAEQFF
TGTGCCAGCAGCGGAGCGGCCGAGCAGTTCTTC
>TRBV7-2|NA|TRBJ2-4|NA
CASSVDSPNIQYF
TGTGCCAGCAGCGTAGACTCCCCCAACATTCAGTACTTC
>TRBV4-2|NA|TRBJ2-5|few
CASSQDRQEQYF
TGTGCCAGCAGCCAAGATCGCCAAGAGCAGTACTTC
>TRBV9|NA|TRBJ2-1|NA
CASSVGTGEQFF
TGTGCCAGCAGCGTAGGAACAGGGGAGCAGTTCTTC
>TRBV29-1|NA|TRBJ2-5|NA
CSVEGMGETQYF
TGCAGCGTTGAAGGGATGGGGGAGACCCAGTACTTC
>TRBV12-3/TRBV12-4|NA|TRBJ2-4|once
CASQKAVEIGGAKNIRYF
TGTGCCAGCCAAAAAGCCGTGGAGATTGGTGGAGCCAAAAACATTCGGTACTTC
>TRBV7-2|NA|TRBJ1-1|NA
CASSWMGVNTEAFF
TGTGCCAGCAGCTGGATGGGAGTGAACACTGAAGCTTTCTTT
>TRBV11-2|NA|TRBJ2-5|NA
CASSSEGGKGETQYF
TGTGCCAGCAGCTCCGAAGGGGGGAAAGGAGAGACCCAGTACTTC
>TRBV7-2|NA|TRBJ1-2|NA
CASSATWGADGYTF
TGTGCCAGCAGTGCCACTTGGGGGGCGGACGGCTACACCTTC
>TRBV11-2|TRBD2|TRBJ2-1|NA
CASSSGLAGGIDEQFF
TGTGCCAGCAGCTCGGGACTAGCGGGGGGTATAGATGAGCAGTTCTTC
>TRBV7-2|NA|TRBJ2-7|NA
CASSVGPPYYEQYF
TGTGCCAGCAGCGTCGGGCCTCCCTACTACGAGCAGTACTTC